The present T cell receptor beta chain was sequenced within a study of PD-L1 blockade in urothelial cancer. CDR3 length: 15 residues. V was clipped by 5 bases and J by 5 bases; unmatched bases: 8. Germline V lookup: CDR1 KGHSY, CDR2 FQNENV. Time point given: pretreatment peripheral blood. In each PCR, synthetic TCR analog templates were spiked in. Measured with immunoSEQ multiplex PCR; TCRdb has only the in-frame clones, and not every one. The table has 70,000 to 80,000 clones, about 82% seen once. The chain combines TRBV16 with TRBJ2-5, with TRBD2 matching 10 bases. The clonotype was recovered from a man in his forties with urothelial cancer. The sequenced sample was PBMCs, obtained around atezolizumab (anti-PD-L1) treatment. This CDR3 reads CASSSSGRGRETQYF. The CDR3 nucleotides read TGTGCCAGCAGCTCCAGCGGGAGGGGTCGGGAGACCCAGTACTTC.